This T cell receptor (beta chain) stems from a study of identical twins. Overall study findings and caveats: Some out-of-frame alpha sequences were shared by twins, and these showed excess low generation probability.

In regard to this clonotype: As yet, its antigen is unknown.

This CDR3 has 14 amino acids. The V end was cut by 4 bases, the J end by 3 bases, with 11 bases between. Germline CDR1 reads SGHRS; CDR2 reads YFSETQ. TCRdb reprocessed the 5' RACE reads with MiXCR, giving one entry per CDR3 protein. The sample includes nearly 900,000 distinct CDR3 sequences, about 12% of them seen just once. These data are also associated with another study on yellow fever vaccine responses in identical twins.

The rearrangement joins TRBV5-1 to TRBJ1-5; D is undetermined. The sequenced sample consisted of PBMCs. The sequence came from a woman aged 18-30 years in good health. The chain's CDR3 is CASSPGDLNQPQHF. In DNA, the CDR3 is TGCGCCAGCAGCCCCGGCGACCTCAATCAGCCCCAGCATTTT.